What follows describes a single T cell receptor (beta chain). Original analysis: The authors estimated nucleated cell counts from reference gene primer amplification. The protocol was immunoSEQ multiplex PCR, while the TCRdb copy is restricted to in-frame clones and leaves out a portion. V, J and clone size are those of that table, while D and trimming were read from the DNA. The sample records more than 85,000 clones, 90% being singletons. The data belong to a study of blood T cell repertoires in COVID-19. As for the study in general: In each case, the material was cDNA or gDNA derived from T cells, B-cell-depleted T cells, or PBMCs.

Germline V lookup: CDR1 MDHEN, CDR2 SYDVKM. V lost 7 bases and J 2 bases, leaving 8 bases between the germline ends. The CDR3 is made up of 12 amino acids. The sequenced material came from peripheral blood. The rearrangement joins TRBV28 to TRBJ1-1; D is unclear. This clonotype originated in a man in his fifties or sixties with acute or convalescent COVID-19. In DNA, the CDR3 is TGTGCCAGCATACAGACCAACACTGAAGCTTTCTTT. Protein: CASIQTNTEAFF.